One T cell receptor beta chain is described in this entry. This clone was detected once. What this receptor recognizes is not known. It has no much larger one-base neighbor in the sample; base qualities were not kept. The data belong to a study of shared clonotypes between healthy human individuals (dated by TCRdb to the early 2020s). Regarding the research as a whole: The cohort included three men and a couple of women between 18 and 49 years of age. Per donor, three plates each were used for CD4 naive and CD4 memory, two for CD8 naive, and one for CD8 memory. To estimate repertoire size and how much clonotype sharing occurs between individuals, the study deeply sequenced the blood TCR repertoires of a handful of healthy adults. Libraries were prepared and TCR repertoires were sequenced by different laboratories using diverse techniques, in order to increase sequencing depth and limit assay-specific biases. Per donor, leukapheresis produced somewhere between about 0.9 and 10 billion PBMCs.

Germline trimming amounts to 6 bases on V and 8 bases on J, with 11 as the count of junction bases outside the gene matches. The CDR3, cysteine through phenylalanine, is 15 amino acids long. Only the CDR3 portion is preserved as DNA: 45 bases, with reading frame beginning at the first base. CDR1 and CDR2, looked up from the germline V gene, are SGHVS and FQNEAQ. Study-wide findings and limitations: Because the study included a small number of donors, the genetic and exposure-history diversity represented was limited. Pairwise subsampling led to the expectation that sequencing depth would affect the degree of clonotype sharing among donors. Compared with non-shared clonotypes, the clonotypes found in all four sorted-subset donors had higher generation probabilities. Sampling was limited to blood, and TCR repertoires in tissue likely differ from TCR repertoires in blood. Approximately 5% of naive CD4, 3.5% of naive CD8, roughly 2.4% of memory CD4, and about 0.4% of memory CD8 clonotypes were shared across several donors. Rarefaction of sorted-subset datasets indicated incomplete sequencing despite the large sequencing depth. Estimated clonotype richness was generally larger for naive than for memory subsets.

Donors were healthy HIV-negative adults with no recently reported acute infections or vaccinations. Every donor was a Caucasian adult residing in Nashville, Tennessee, USA. Magnetic negative selection was used to enrich CD4+ T cells, after which naive cells were positively selected on CD45RA and the negative fraction became the memory subset. After blood collection by leukapheresis, PBMCs were isolated using Ficoll-Histopaque density gradient centrifugation and then cryopreserved in the vapor phase of liquid nitrogen. Analytical flow cytometry was used to check the purity and quantity of each magnetically sorted T cell population. Genomic DNA was isolated from each sorted fraction and quantified by UV absorbance on a Nanodrop 2000c. Using the deep immunoSEQ assay, TCR CDR3 regions were amplified from genomic DNA by multiplex PCR. Extracted genomic DNA from each cell subset was distributed evenly across all wells of several immunoSEQ 96-well plates, and each plate was treated as a replicate. For sorted subsets, about 210 ng of genomic DNA, equivalent to around 30,000 T cell genomes, went into each replicate PCR. Purified libraries were measured with a Qubit 3.0 fluorometer, size-checked on a Bioanalyzer 2100, and measured again with the KAPA Library Quantification kit. Every immunoSEQ 96-well plate was sequenced on a dedicated single-read 150-cycle Illumina NextSeq 550 flow cell. Processing in the source paper ran as follows. The immunoSEQ output contained only junctional sequences without quality scores, so filtering could not match that applied to full-length reads. To assign V/J genes and CDR3, sequences were annotated using PyIR, a Python wrapper for IgBLAST v1.9, with IMGT germline references. Any read was removed if the V/J assignment was weak (E-value above 1e-6), the CDR3 was missing, or the read contained stop codons, out-of-frame junctions, or ambiguous translated residues. V3J clonotypes were defined as sequences sharing an identical inferred V gene, J gene, and CDR3 amino acid sequence. The percentage overlap between two repertoires was calculated by dividing the number of shared unique clonotypes by the size of the smaller repertoire. Three approaches were used to assess repertoire richness: RTK rarefaction, the Chao1 estimator, and Recon v2.1 estimates of unobserved clonotypes. Generation probabilities for all TCRbeta clonotypes obtained by the gDNA method from four donors were computed using OLGA. Sourced from immuneACCESS, this table was stored by TCRdb with only in-frame sequences that have V and J called. A share of the clones is absent; for the studies checked, an unresolved V gene accounts for under half, and the remainder has no known explanation. From that table come the V and J calls and clone size; the DNA was used to work out D and trimming. The sample data list roughly 220,000 clones, and about 65% of these were observed just once. Roughly 10% of the sample goes to the ten largest clones.

Sequenced input: memory CD4+ T cells sorted from blood. The cell subset or site label, as the study defines it: CD45RA-negative fraction. The TCR originated in a man aged 25 to 45 in good health. Rearrangement joined TRBV7-8 to TRBJ2-1, with TRBD2 matching 9 junction bases. The nucleotide sequence is TGTGCCAGCAGTCGGAGGGCTAGCGGGGTCGATGAGCAGTTCTTC. It specifies CASSRRASGVDEQFF.